The 21 T cell receptor beta chains presented below share a single source sample, sequenced in a study of cytomegalovirus exposure and HLA in healthy donors. Only in-frame clones appear in the TCRdb table, and some are missing; sequencing was by immunoSEQ multiplex PCR. The sample records 130,000 to 150,000 clones, about nine tenths being singletons. Sequencing used PBMCs. The source of these receptors is a woman in her thirties in good health and CMV-seropositive.

The chain uses TRBV5-1 and TRBJ2-2, with 7 bases lining up with TRBD1. Germline assignment: CDR1 SGHRS and CDR2 YFSETQ. This CDR3 region has 16 residues. V lost 7 bases and J lost 3; bases outside the gene matches: 12. The CDR3 sequence is CASGSRRGGDTGELFF. In nucleotides, the CDR3 is TGCGCCAGCGGATCCAGGCGAGGGGGCGACACCGGGGAGCTGTTTTTT.

The chain links TRBV6-5 to TRBJ2-4; D possibly corresponds to TRBD1 (6 bases). V shed 10 bases and J shed 4 bases, with 14 bases lying between them. This CDR3 spans 13 amino acids. CDR1 and CDR2 (germline): MNHEY, SVGAGI. CDR3 nucleotides: TGTGCCACTACGGACAGCGGTAAAAACATTCAGTACTTC. This gives the protein CATTDSGKNIQYF.

This sequence joins TRBV2 and TRBJ2-5; possible D gene TRBD2, 6 bases. CDR1 SNHLY and CDR2 FYNNEI come from the germline V gene. Trimming shortened V by 3 bases and J by 1 base, and 9 bases separated the two germline ends. This CDR3 spans 14 amino acids. The CDR3 DNA follows: TGTGCCAGCAGTGAGGGGACTCCCCAAGAGACCCAGTACTTC. It yields the protein CASSEGTPQETQYF.

The chain has TRBV5-1 and TRBJ2-5; D perhaps matches TRBD1 (6 bases). Trimming cost V 2 bases and J 5 bases, with 16 bases left between them. In germline, CDR1 is SGHRS, CDR2 YFSETQ. CDR3 size: 15 residues. For the CDR3, the DNA is TGCGCCAGCAGCTTATCAACAGGGTTAAGGGAGACCCAGTACTTC. Its translation: CASSLSTGLRETQYF.

The chain recombines TRBV5-5 with TRBJ1-2, with unresolved D. Trimming stripped 4 bases from V and 3 bases from J, with 16 bases between. Looked up from germline, CDR1 is SGHKS and CDR2 is YYEKEE (reference sequence). CDR3 length: 15 amino acids. The CDR3 bases are TGTGCCAGCAGCCGTCTAAGTCTTCCCGACTATGGCTACACCTTC. Protein sequence: CASSRLSLPDYGYTF.

The gene calls are TRBV20-1 and TRBJ1-1; TRBD1 matches 8 bases. J was trimmed by 7 bases and V by 6 bases; bases with no gene match: 4. This CDR3 has 11 amino acids. The germline V gene encodes CDR1 DFQATT and CDR2 SNEGSKA (reference sequence). The CDR3 nucleotides read TGCAGTGCCCCCGGACAGGGTGAAGCTTTCTTT. Encoded protein: CSAPGQGEAFF.

The chain recombines TRBV9 with TRBJ2-3; 10 bases fit TRBD2. The ends lost 2 bases at V and 3 bases at J; junction bases unmatched: 12. Germline V lookup: CDR1 SGDLS, CDR2 YYNGEE. This CDR3 region has 18 residues. CDR3 in amino acids: CASSVKRGGLIWTDTQYF. The CDR3 region has the DNA TGTGCCAGCAGCGTCAAGCGGGGGGGCTTAATCTGGACAGATACGCAGTATTTT.

The chain recombines TRBV7-2 with TRBJ2-7; the match to TRBD2 covers 11 bases. V lost 5 bases to trimming and J lost 2 bases; unmatched junction nucleotides: 5. The CDR3 is 15 residues long. Germline assignment: CDR1 SGHTA and CDR2 FQGNSA. The CDR3 reads CASSRGTSGPYEQYF. CDR3 nucleotide sequence: TGTGCCAGCAGCAGAGGGACTAGCGGACCCTACGAGCAGTACTTC.

V usage is TRBV7-6 and J usage is TRBJ2-1; TRBD2 matches 7 bases. The trim removed 4 bases at V and 4 bases at J, leaving 10 bases unmatched. This CDR3 has 16 residues. CDR1 is SGHVS, CDR2 FNYEAQ, per germline. The CDR3 coding sequence is TGTGCCAGCAGCTCCAATCGGGCGGGAGTTTACAATGAGCAGTTCTTC. The encoded protein is CASSSNRAGVYNEQFF.

The V gene is TRBV5-4, the J gene TRBJ2-3; 14 nucleotides align to TRBD2. The germline gives CDR1 SGHNT, CDR2 YYREEE (reference sequence). The CDR3 contains 17 residues. J lost 2 bases, V lost 4 bases, and 6 bases had no gene match. The CDR3 sequence is CASSRRTSGRITDTQYF. Here the CDR3 DNA reads TGTGCCAGCAGCCGAAGGACTAGCGGGAGGATCACAGATACGCAGTATTTT.

The V and J genes are TRBV7-2 and TRBJ2-7, with D uncertain. The CDR3 runs 16 residues. Germline CDR1 is SGHTA and CDR2 is FQGNSA. The V end was cut by 5 bases, the J end by 2 bases, with 19 bases between. In DNA form, the CDR3 reads TGTGCCAGCAGCATACAAAGTCCCGGGTTCGCCTACGAGCAGTACTTC. Its protein is CASSIQSPGFAYEQYF.

The CDR3, as DNA: TGCGCCAGCAGCCCCCAGACTAGCGGGAACAACAATGAGCAGTTCTTC. It encodes CASSPQTSGNNNEQFF. The rearrangement joins TRBV4-1 to TRBJ2-1, with TRBD2 matching 11 bases. With V trimmed by 4 bases and J by 5 bases, 7 bases remained unmatched. Germline V lookup: CDR1 MGHRA, CDR2 YSYEKL. The CDR3 spans 16 residues.

V is TRBV19 and J is TRBJ2-7, with TRBD2 as a possible D gene (6 bases). The ends were cut back, 6 bases at V and 2 bases at J, with 20 bases in the middle. This CDR3 has 16 amino acids. Germline CDR1 reads LNHDA; CDR2 reads SQIVND (reference sequence). The CDR3 sequence: CASRATFGGGAYEQYF. The CDR3 DNA sequence: TGTGCCAGTAGGGCTACGTTTGGGGGAGGCGCCTACGAGCAGTACTTC.

The chain links TRBV7-9 to TRBJ2-1; 8 bases agree with TRBD2. Germline trimming cut 4 bases from V and 10 bases from J; bases unmatched to any gene: 15. The CDR3 consists of 16 residues. Looked up from germline, CDR1 is SEHNR and CDR2 is FQNEAQ (reference sequence). The CDR3 region is CASSWVPGLEVPEQFF. Written as DNA, the CDR3 is TGTGCCAGCAGCTGGGTCCCGGGACTAGAGGTTCCAGAGCAGTTCTTC.

This clone was recorded a few times. This chain uses TRBV23-1 with TRBJ2-7, with D possibly matching TRBD1 (5 bases). TRBV23-1 is labeled an ORF, and its function is uncertain. The V and J ends lost 0 bases and 5 bases respectively, with 23 bases between them. This CDR3 spans 18 amino acids. CDR3 DNA: TGCGCCAGCAGTCAATCGAAGGGGCAGGACCCTTTTTCTCACGAGCAGTACTTC. This codes for CASSQSKGQDPFSHEQYF.

The gene calls are TRBV4-1 and TRBJ2-1, with D maybe TRBD2 (5 bases). The CDR3 is made up of 18 amino acids. V dropped 0 bases and J dropped 4 bases, with 19 bases sitting between them. The germline V gene encodes CDR1 MGHRA and CDR2 YSYEKL. CDR3 loop: CASSQDAGGRLQYNEQFF. CDR3 coding DNA: TGCGCCAGCAGCCAAGATGCAGGAGGCCGGCTTCAATACAATGAGCAGTTCTTC.

This sequence joins TRBV27 and TRBJ2-5; D is possibly TRBD2 (5 bases). CDR1 is MNHEY and CDR2 is SMNVEV in the germline V gene (reference sequence). Trimming cost V 7 bases and J 3 bases, with 9 bases left between them. The CDR3 is made up of 12 amino acids. The CDR3 coding sequence is TGTGCCAGCATGGGAGACGAAGAGACCCAGTACTTC. Residues: CASMGDEETQYF.

This clone was recorded a few times. This chain links TRBV19 with TRBJ1-5; maybe TRBD1 (6 bases). The CDR3 is made up of 15 amino acids. Germline assignment: CDR1 LNHDA and CDR2 SQIVND (reference sequence). V lost 1 base and J lost 5, with 12 bases in between. The CDR3 reads CASSIARRGDQPQHF. In DNA form, the CDR3 reads TGTGCCAGTAGTATAGCTCGCAGGGGAGATCAGCCCCAGCATTTT.

The chain has TRBV6-6 and TRBJ2-2; no clear D. The CDR3 has 15 residues. Germline V gene sequence: CDR1 MNHNY, CDR2 SVGAGI (reference sequence). The V and J ends lost 4 bases and 6 bases respectively, with 15 bases between them. CDR3: CASSSNVRLPGELFF. As DNA, the CDR3 is TGTGCCAGCAGTTCCAACGTGAGGTTGCCCGGGGAGCTGTTTTTT.

The chain employs TRBV6-5 and TRBJ2-5; TRBD2 might be the D (7 bases). Looked up from germline, CDR1 is MNHEY and CDR2 is SVGAGI. The CDR3 length is 13 residues. Trimming left V 4 bases short and J 7 bases short, with 13 bases between. The CDR3 region is CASSSRGAVTQYF. For the CDR3, the DNA is TGTGCCAGCAGTTCACGGGGGGCGGTGACCCAGTACTTC.

This chain uses TRBV28 with TRBJ1-4, with TRBD1 as a possible D gene (5 bases). Germline assignment: CDR1 MDHEN and CDR2 SYDVKM. The V and J ends lost 6 bases and 0 bases respectively, with 11 bases between them. This CDR3 has 15 residues. The CDR3 loop reads CASSTTAATNEKLFF. CDR3 in DNA: TGTGCCAGCAGCACGACAGCCGCAACTAATGAAAAACTGTTTTTT. The variable domain in full, with the rest retrieved from reference TRBV28 and TRBJ1-4, is DVKVTQSSRYLVKRTGEKVFLECVQDMDHENMFWYRQDPGLGLRLIYFSYDVKMKEKGDIPEGYSVSREKKERFSLILESASTNQTSMYLCASSTTAATNEKLFFGSGTQLSVL.